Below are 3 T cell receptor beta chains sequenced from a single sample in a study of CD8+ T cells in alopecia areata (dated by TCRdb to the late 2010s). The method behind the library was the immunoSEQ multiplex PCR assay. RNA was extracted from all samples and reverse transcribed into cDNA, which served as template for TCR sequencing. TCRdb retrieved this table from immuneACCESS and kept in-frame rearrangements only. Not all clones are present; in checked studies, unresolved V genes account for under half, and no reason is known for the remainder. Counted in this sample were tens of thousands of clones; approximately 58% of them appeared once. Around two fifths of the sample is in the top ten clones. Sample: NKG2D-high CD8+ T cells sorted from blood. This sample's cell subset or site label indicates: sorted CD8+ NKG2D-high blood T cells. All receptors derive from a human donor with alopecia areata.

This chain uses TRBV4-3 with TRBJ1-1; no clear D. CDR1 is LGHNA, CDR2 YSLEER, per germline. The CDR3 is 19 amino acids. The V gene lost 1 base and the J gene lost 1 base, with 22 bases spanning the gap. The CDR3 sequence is CASSQVAKELTHPNTEAFF. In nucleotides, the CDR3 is TGCGCCAGCAGCCAAGTCGCGAAGGAACTAACACACCCGAACACTGAAGCTTTCTTT.

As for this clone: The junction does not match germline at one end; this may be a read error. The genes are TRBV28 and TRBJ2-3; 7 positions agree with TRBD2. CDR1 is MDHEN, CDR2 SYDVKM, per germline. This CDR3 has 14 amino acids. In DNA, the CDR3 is TGTGCCAGCAGTGAAGCGGGACGACCAGAGACGCAGTATTTT. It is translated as CASSEAGRPETQYF.

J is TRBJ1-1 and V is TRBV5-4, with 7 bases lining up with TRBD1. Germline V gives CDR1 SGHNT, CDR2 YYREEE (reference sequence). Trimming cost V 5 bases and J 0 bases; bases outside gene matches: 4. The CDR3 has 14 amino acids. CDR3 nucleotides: TGTGCCAGCAGTCCAGGGGGGTTGAACACTGAAGCTTTCTTT. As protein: CASSPGGLNTEAFF.